One sample yielded the 20 T cell receptor beta chains listed below, sequenced in a study of blood T cells in healthy people across ages. Primed by a sample-barcoded 5' primer and a J-beta primer mix, a second PCR proceeded for about 7 to 11 cycles. One entry per CDR3 protein, called by TCRdb with MiXCR from the 5' RACE reads. This sample yields about 1.1 million distinct CDR3 sequences, of which 35% to 40% are seen a single time; less than 15% belongs to the top ten. The material sequenced was blood. These receptors were taken from a man in his late teens or twenties in good health.

This clonotype occurred many times. J is TRBJ2-7 and V is TRBV20-1, with 7 bases identical to TRBD1. CDR3 length equals 13 residues. Per germline, CDR1 DFQATT and CDR2 SNEGSKA (reference sequence). Unmatched junction bases numbered 8, after V lost 3 bases and J lost 6 bases. The CDR3 spells CSAREYNRGEQYF. In DNA form, the CDR3 reads TGCAGTGCTAGGGAATATAACAGGGGCGAGCAGTACTTC.

The genes are TRBV5-6 and TRBJ1-1; D is possibly TRBD1 (5 bases). The germline V gene has CDR1 SGHDT and CDR2 YYEEEE. V was pared by 4 bases and J by 8 bases, with 12 bases between. The CDR3 runs to 12 residues. As DNA, the CDR3 is TGTGCCAGCAGCCAATCTGACAGAGAAGCTTTCTTT. It is translated as CASSQSDREAFF.

This clonotype was found a few times. The chain is built from TRBV7-2 and TRBJ1-2; 9 nucleotides match TRBD1. CDR1 is SGHTA, CDR2 FQGNSA, per germline. The CDR3 totals 15 residues. The trim removed 3 bases at V and 3 bases at J, leaving 5 bases unmatched. The CDR3: CASSLRQGGDYGYTF. CDR3 coding DNA: TGTGCCAGCAGCTTGCGACAGGGGGGGGACTATGGCTACACCTTC.

This sequence joins TRBV7-6 and TRBJ2-2, with 7 bases matching TRBD2. The CDR3 has 15 residues. Trimming at V came to 5 bases and at J to 0 bases, leaving 3 bases not matched to a gene. In germline, CDR1 is SGHVS, CDR2 FNYEAQ. The CDR3 region is CASSESGANTGELFF. CDR3 bases: TGTGCCAGCAGCGAAAGCGGGGCGAACACCGGGGAGCTGTTTTTT. Full variable domain (outside the CDR3, taken from reference TRBV7-6 and TRBJ2-2): GAGVSQSPRYKVTKRGQDVALRCDPISGHVSLYWYRQALGQGPEFLTYFNYEAQQDKSGLPNDRFSAERPEGSISTLTIQRTEQRDSAMYRCASSESGANTGELFFGEGSRLTVL.

This clonotype was recorded a few times. V and J are TRBV4-2 and TRBJ1-2, with D unresolved. Trimming took 0 bases from V and 5 from J, leaving 13 bases between them. The CDR3 is 15 residues long. Germline V gives CDR1 LGHNA, CDR2 YNFKEQ. The CDR3 region is CASSQDVGKEYGYTF. Written as DNA, the CDR3 is TGTGCCAGCAGCCAAGATGTTGGTAAGGAGTATGGCTACACCTTC.

This chain links TRBV7-9 with TRBJ2-1, with 8 nucleotides matching TRBD2. The CDR3 has 14 amino acids. CDR1 is SEHNR, CDR2 FQNEAQ, per germline (reference sequence). Unmatched junction bases numbered 6, after V lost 5 bases and J lost 6 bases. CDR3 bases: TGTGCCAGCAGCACACGGGGGGGCAGCAATGAGCAGTTCTTC. It translates to CASSTRGGSNEQFF. The complete variable domain, with remaining parts taken from reference TRBV7-9 and TRBJ2-1, reads DTGVSQNPRHKITKRGQNVTFRCDPISEHNRLYWYRQTLGQGPEFLTYFQNEAQLEKSRLLSDRFSAERPKGSFSTLEIQRTEQGDSAMYLCASSTRGGSNEQFFGPGTRLTVL.

The rearrangement joins TRBV29-1 to TRBJ2-1, with D perhaps matching TRBD1 (6 bases). V was cut by 4 bases and J by 5 bases, with 12 bases left in between. Germline assignment: CDR1 SQVTM and CDR2 ANQGSEA. The CDR3 loop spans 13 amino acids. The CDR3 nucleotides are TGCAGCGTTGCTGGGGGCTGGGACAATGAGCAGTTCTTC. Protein product: CSVAGGWDNEQFF.

The chain employs TRBV5-1 and TRBJ1-1; D possibly corresponds to TRBD1 (6 bases). The CDR3 loop spans 15 amino acids. In germline, CDR1 is SGHRS, CDR2 YFSETQ. Trimming stripped 0 bases from V and 1 base from J, with 10 bases between. The CDR3 loop reads CASSLGGPPNTEAFF. CDR3 coding DNA: TGCGCCAGCAGCTTGGGGGGGCCCCCGAACACTGAAGCTTTCTTT.

The V gene is TRBV29-1, the J gene TRBJ2-7, with 7 positions matching TRBD1. The CDR3 is 14 amino acids. V lost 6 bases and J lost 0; bases outside the gene matches: 8. CDR1 is SQVTM and CDR2 is ANQGSEA in the germline V gene. The CDR3 coding sequence is TGCAGCGTAGAAAGGAGGACAGGCTCCTACGAGCAGTACTTC. It encodes CSVERRTGSYEQYF.

The chain is built from TRBV20-1 and TRBJ1-4; a possible D gene is TRBD1 (5 bases). Per the germline V gene, CDR1 is DFQATT and CDR2 is SNEGSKA (reference sequence). The CDR3 has 14 amino acids. Trimming removed 2 bases at V and 4 bases at J, with 11 bases between. The CDR3 protein is CSARSRGFNEKLFF. CDR3 in DNA: TGCAGTGCTAGATCGAGGGGTTTTAATGAAAAACTGTTTTTT.

This clonotype was counted at least ten times. The chain has TRBV28 and TRBJ2-3; maybe TRBD2 (5 bases). V gave up 2 bases and J gave up 0 bases, with 12 bases separating them. The CDR3 is 16 residues long. The germline CDR1 and CDR2 sequences are MDHEN and SYDVKM. The CDR3 reads CASSLEGLLSTDTQYF. In DNA form, the CDR3 reads TGTGCCAGCAGTTTAGAGGGTCTCTTAAGCACAGATACGCAGTATTTT.

CDR3 residues: CASSENRAAEAFF. For the CDR3, the DNA is TGTGCCAGCAGCGAGAACAGGGCAGCTGAAGCTTTCTTT. The V call is TRBV7-6, the J call TRBJ1-1, with D perhaps matching TRBD1 (6 bases). V was clipped by 5 bases and J by 6 bases, with 13 bases between them. Germline CDR1 and CDR2: SGHVS and FNYEAQ. The CDR3 length is 13 residues.

The chain recombines TRBV10-3 with TRBJ2-5; D not certain. The CDR3 extends over 11 amino acids. Germline V gene data show CDR1 as ENHRY and CDR2 as SYGVKD. Trimming shortened V by 7 bases and J by 11 bases, and 14 bases separated the two germline ends. CDR3 bases: TGTGCCATCAATAGGGCTGGTGAGCAGTACTTC. Translated: CAINRAGEQYF.

The rearrangement joins TRBV27 to TRBJ2-7; a weak D match, TRBD2 (5 bases). This CDR3 spans 15 amino acids. Trimming took off 8 bases at V and 7 bases at J, with 24 bases between the two ends. Germline V gene data show CDR1 as MNHEY and CDR2 as SMNVEV (reference sequence). The CDR3 spells CASGSRPVPFNEQYF. CDR3 DNA sequence: TGTGCCAGCGGGAGCAGGCCCGTCCCATTCAATGAGCAGTACTTC.

The chain uses TRBV20-1 and TRBJ2-5, with TRBD1 identical over 8 bases. This CDR3 comprises 12 residues. J lost 11 bases, V lost 6 bases, and 11 bases had no gene match. CDR1 is DFQATT and CDR2 is SNEGSKA in the germline V gene (reference sequence). CDR3 loop: CSAGQGAEEQYF. The CDR3 DNA reads TGCAGTGCAGGGCAGGGGGCGGAAGAGCAGTACTTC.

The V call is TRBV12-5, the J call TRBJ1-2; the D gene is possibly TRBD1 (5 bases). The V gene lost 0 bases and the J gene lost 4 bases, with 15 bases spanning the gap. Germline assignment: CDR1 LGHNT and CDR2 FRNRAP. This CDR3 contains 16 residues. The DNA for the CDR3 is TGTGCTAGTGGTTTGGTAGAGTCGGGCGGGGGCTATGGCTACACCTTC. It is translated as CASGLVESGGGYGYTF.

This clonotype occurred a few times. This rearrangement joins TRBV7-9 to TRBJ1-1; the D gene is possibly TRBD1 (6 bases). The V end was cut by 2 bases, the J end by 7 bases, with 17 bases between. Germline CDR1 reads SEHNR; CDR2 reads FQNEAQ (reference sequence). The CDR3 runs 15 residues. The CDR3 spells CASSLFGRGFGEAFF. In nucleotides, the CDR3 is TGTGCCAGCAGCTTATTTGGCAGGGGATTTGGTGAAGCTTTCTTT.

This clonotype was counted between two and nine times. This chain joins TRBV30 and TRBJ2-5, with D hard to call. The CDR3 sequence is 12 residues long. Germline CDR1 is GTSNPN and CDR2 is SVGIG (reference sequence). Trimming removed 3 bases at V and 2 bases at J, with 7 bases between. This chain's CDR3 is CAWSPFQETQYF. DNA of the CDR3: TGTGCCTGGAGCCCTTTTCAAGAGACCCAGTACTTC.

The chain combines TRBV20-1 with TRBJ1-2, with TRBD1 identical over 8 bases. With 6 bases clipped from V and 3 bases from J, the junction kept 6 bases outside the gene matches. Germline CDR1 DFQATT, CDR2 SNEGSKA (reference sequence). The CDR3 contains 13 residues. CDR3 nucleotides: TGCAGTGCCGTCGAGGACAGGGACTATGGCTACACCTTC. Amino acid sequence: CSAVEDRDYGYTF.

For this clonotype: This could be a read error, since a much larger clone is one nucleotide away. The J gene is TRBJ2-7, the V gene TRBV6-1, with D perhaps matching TRBD2 (5 bases). The assigned J gene may be wrong: the sequence end matches TRBJ2-5 better. The CDR3 spans 13 residues. The V gene's germline CDR1 is MNHNS and CDR2 SASEGT. CDR3 amino acids: CASTPGIQETQYF. The CDR3 region has the DNA TGTGCCAGCACACCGGGGATACAAGAGACCCAGTACTTC.